The clone carrying this T cell receptor beta chain was observed many times. Its antigen is undetermined. With a J-beta primer mix and a sample-barcoded 5' primer, a second PCR ran roughly 6 to 11 cycles. TCRdb reprocessed the 5' RACE reads via MiXCR and lists one record per CDR3 protein. The data show under 1,000,000 distinct CDR3 sequences, 46% seen once. The sample is drawn from a study of blood T cells in healthy people across ages. Study-wide background: Through template switching, about one barcoded beta molecule was captured per two T cells, as measured in model experiments.

Study-wide results and caveats: Unknown CMV status may confound age-related changes in expanded clones. Roughly linear age-related decline in beta diversity appeared, significant by age about 40. Whereas aged donors had fewer naive CD4+ cells, long-lived donors had more of them and higher diversity.

What was sequenced was blood. The source of this sequence is a man aged 80 or over in good health.

The CDR3 sequence is CSIQRGQSYDEQYF. The CDR3 DNA follows: TGCAGCATACAGAGGGGACAGTCATATGACGAGCAGTACTTC. The V and J genes are TRBV29-1 and TRBJ2-7; 7 bases are shared with TRBD1. This CDR3 spans 14 amino acids. Germline V gene data show CDR1 as SQVTM and CDR2 as ANQGSEA. V lost 8 bases, J lost 5 bases, and 15 bases stayed unmatched.